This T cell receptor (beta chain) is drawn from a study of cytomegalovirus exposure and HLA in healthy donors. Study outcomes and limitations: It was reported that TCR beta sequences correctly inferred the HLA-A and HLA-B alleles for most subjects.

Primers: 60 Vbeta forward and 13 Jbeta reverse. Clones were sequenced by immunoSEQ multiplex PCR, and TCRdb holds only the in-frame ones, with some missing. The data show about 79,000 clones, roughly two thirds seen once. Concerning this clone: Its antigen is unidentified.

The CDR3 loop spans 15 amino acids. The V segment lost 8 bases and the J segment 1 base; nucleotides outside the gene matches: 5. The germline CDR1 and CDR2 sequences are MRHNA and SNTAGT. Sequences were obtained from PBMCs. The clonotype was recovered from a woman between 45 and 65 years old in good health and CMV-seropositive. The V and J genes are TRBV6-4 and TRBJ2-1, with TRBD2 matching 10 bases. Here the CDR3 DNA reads TGTGCCAGCGGGAATAGCGGGGGGTCCTACAATGAGCAGTTCTTC. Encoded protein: CASGNSGGSYNEQFF.